This T cell receptor (beta chain) appears in the sequencing data of a study of blood T cell repertoires in COVID-19. Study-level background: Acute-phase and convalescent COVID-19 samples originated in the United States, Italy and Spain.

Per the germline V gene, CDR1 is SGHAT and CDR2 is FQNNGV. V gave up 5 bases and J gave up 9 bases, with 14 bases separating them. There are 13 residues in the CDR3. Sequencing was performed with immunoSEQ multiplex PCR; in TCRdb, only in-frame clones are kept and a portion is missing. The sample carries 150,000 to 200,000 clones, 80% recorded once. The J gene is TRBJ2-1, the V gene TRBV11-2; a weak D match, TRBD2 (6 bases). Material: PBMCs or T cells enriched from blood (not recorded which). The clonotype originates from a man in his forties who had recovered from COVID-19. The CDR3 spells CASSTRMGGEQFF. Written as DNA, the CDR3 is TGTGCCAGCAGCACTAGGATGGGAGGTGAGCAGTTCTTC.